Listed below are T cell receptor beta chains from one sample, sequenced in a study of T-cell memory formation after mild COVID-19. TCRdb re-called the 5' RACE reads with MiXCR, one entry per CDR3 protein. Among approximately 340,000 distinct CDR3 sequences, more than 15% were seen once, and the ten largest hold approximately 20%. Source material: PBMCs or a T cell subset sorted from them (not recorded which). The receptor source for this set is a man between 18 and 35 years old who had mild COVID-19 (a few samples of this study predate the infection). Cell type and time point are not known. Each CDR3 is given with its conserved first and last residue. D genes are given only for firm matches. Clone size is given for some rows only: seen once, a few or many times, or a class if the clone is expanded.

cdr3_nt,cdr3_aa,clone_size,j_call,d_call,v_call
TGTGCCAGCAGCCAACCGTGGGGTTTGGAGCCCCAGCATTTT,CASSQPWGLEPQHF,.,TRBJ1-5,.,TRBV6-2/TRBV6-3
TGCGCCAGCAGCTATCAACAGGGAAATGAGCAGTTCTTC,CASSYQQGNEQFF,few,TRBJ2-1,.,TRBV5-1
TGTGCCAGCAGCGTCGACCTTACCCGGCCCGATGAGCAGTTCTTC,CASSVDLTRPDEQFF,.,TRBJ2-1,.,TRBV9
TGTGCCAGCAGTGAAGCACGACCCCTCGGACAGGGAGGCACAGATACGCAGTATTTT,CASSEARPLGQGGTDTQYF,few,TRBJ2-3,TRBD1,TRBV2
TGTGCCAGCAGTGAATCGGCGTACACCGGGGAGCTGTTTTTT,CASSESAYTGELFF,.,TRBJ2-2,.,TRBV25-1
TGTGCCAGCAGCTTAGCGGGGGTAGGGGACACCGGGGAGCTGTTTTTT,CASSLAGVGDTGELFF,.,TRBJ2-2,.,TRBV7-2
TGTGCCAGCAGTTACGGCAGGGGCACCTACAATGAGCAGTTCTTC,CASSYGRGTYNEQFF,.,TRBJ2-1,.,TRBV6-5
TGCAGTGCTAGAGGGCACGGGAGTAACACTGAAGCTTTCTTT,CSARGHGSNTEAFF,few,TRBJ1-1,.,TRBV20-1
TGTGCCAGCAGGCCGGGAAGCCCAGATACGCAGTATTTT,CASRPGSPDTQYF,.,TRBJ2-3,.,TRBV6-1
TGTGCCAGCAGTTACTCGAGTGGGGTGCCTCCAGAGACCCAGTACTTC,CASSYSSGVPPETQYF,.,TRBJ2-5,.,TRBV6-2/TRBV6-3
TGCGCCAGCAGCCAATCGGGGGACCTCTACGAGCAGTACTTC,CASSQSGDLYEQYF,.,TRBJ2-7,.,TRBV4-1
TGCGCCAGCAGCCCGGGACGTTTAAGCGCCTACGAGCAGTACTTC,CASSPGRLSAYEQYF,few,TRBJ2-7,.,TRBV5-1
TGTGCCAGCATTCCCCTTGCGACAGATACGCAGTATTTT,CASIPLATDTQYF,.,TRBJ2-3,.,TRBV2
TGTGCCAGCCGGGACAGGGGTGATGAGCAGTTCTTC,CASRDRGDEQFF,many,TRBJ2-1,TRBD1,TRBV2
TGTGCCTGGAGCCTTGGAAACACCATATATTTT,CAWSLGNTIYF,once,TRBJ1-3,.,TRBV30
TGTGCCAGCAGCTTAGACGTTTCGGCGGCAGATACGCAGTATTTT,CASSLDVSAADTQYF,.,TRBJ2-3,.,TRBV11-2
TGTGCCAGCAGCTTGGGTTCAACAGGGCGCCAAGAGACCCAGTACTTC,CASSLGSTGRQETQYF,.,TRBJ2-5,.,TRBV7-9
TGCAGTGCTAGGGGGAGTATTCAAGAGACCCAGTACTTC,CSARGSIQETQYF,once,TRBJ2-5,.,TRBV20-1
TGTGCCAGCAGCTCGGGACTAGAAGGGACCCAGTACTTC,CASSSGLEGTQYF,many,TRBJ2-5,TRBD2,TRBV7-9
TGTGCCAGCAGTTACTCGTCCCGATGGGCCTACGAGCAGTACTTC,CASSYSSRWAYEQYF,.,TRBJ2-7,.,TRBV6-5
TGTGCCAGCAGTCAGACAGGAGGTAATTCACCCCTCCACTTT,CASSQTGGNSPLHF,.,TRBJ1-6,.,TRBV12-3/TRBV12-4
TGTGCCAGCAGCCCCGTTGCCGGGACTAGCGGGGGAGGACAAGAGACCCAGTACTTC,CASSPVAGTSGGGQETQYF,.,TRBJ2-5,TRBD2,TRBV7-9
TGTGCCAGTAGTACATCAAGGGGACAAGCGAACACCGGGGAGCTGTTTTTT,CASSTSRGQANTGELFF,many,TRBJ2-2,.,TRBV19
TGCGCCAGCTGTCAGGGGCCCGCCTACGAGCAGTACTTC,CASCQGPAYEQYF,.,TRBJ2-7,.,TRBV5-1
TGTGCCAGCAGGACTGGGGGCCTAGCGGGGGGGCTCGGCACAGATACGCAGTATTTT,CASRTGGLAGGLGTDTQYF,few,TRBJ2-3,TRBD2,TRBV5-4
TGTGCCAGCAGTGATGGGGTAGCGGGGAGGGGAGATACGCAGTATTTT,CASSDGVAGRGDTQYF,few,TRBJ2-3,TRBD2,TRBV2
TGTGCCAGCAGCACCAAGGGGTTGTCACCCCTCCACTTT,CASSTKGLSPLHF,.,TRBJ1-6,.,TRBV5-4
TGTGCCAGCAGCCAACGGGGGGAGGACTACGAGTATTTT,CASSQRGEDYEYF,.,TRBJ2-3,TRBD2,TRBV7-9
TGCGCCAGCAGCTCTCGGGGGGGAGAGGCCCCAGATACGCAGTATTTT,CASSSRGGEAPDTQYF,.,TRBJ2-3,TRBD2,TRBV5-1
TGTGCCAGCACCCGGTCGAGTAGCACAGATACGCAGTATTTT,CASTRSSSTDTQYF,many,TRBJ2-3,.,TRBV7-2
TGTGCCAGCAGTTACGGGTCGGATCAGCCCCAGCATTTT,CASSYGSDQPQHF,few,TRBJ1-5,.,TRBV6-6
TGCAGTGCTAGAGTTTTAGGGCCAGAGACCCAGTACTTC,CSARVLGPETQYF,many,TRBJ2-5,.,TRBV20-1
TGTGCCAGCAGCGTTTTCGGGGGGGCAGATACGCAGTATTTT,CASSVFGGADTQYF,few,TRBJ2-3,TRBD2,TRBV9
TGCAGTGCTAGAGAACATACAGGGAATGGCTACACCTTC,CSAREHTGNGYTF,few,TRBJ1-2,.,TRBV20-1
TGTGCCAGCAGCGAACTAGCGGGGGCTGCAGATACGCAGTATTTT,CASSELAGAADTQYF,few,TRBJ2-3,TRBD2,TRBV7-3
TGCGCCAGCAGCATGGGGACTAGCGGGGGACCCACAGATACGCAGTATTTT,CASSMGTSGGPTDTQYF,.,TRBJ2-3,TRBD2,TRBV5-1
TGTGCCAGCAGCGTAGGAGGGGATAGCGCTGAAGCTTTCTTT,CASSVGGDSAEAFF,few,TRBJ1-1,.,TRBV9